This TCR beta chain originates from a study of molecular identifiers for immune sequencing clone quantification. Across the whole study: Replicate runs used RNA from roughly 21,000 or 96,000 naive CD8 cells, which was split five ways into aliquots, and four of those aliquots were then sequenced. Study outcomes and limitations: Highly expanded clones may be undercounted when identical TCR molecules share barcodes.

CDR3 length: 14 amino acids. Trimming removed 3 bases from V and 6 bases from J; junction bases left unmatched: 4. The table lists this clonotype with many counts. Antigen specificity is unknown. TCRdb re-called the PCR reads with MiXCR, one entry per CDR3 protein. Of some 590,000 distinct CDR3 sequences in the sample, roughly 27% are singletons; the top ten hold around 0.78%. The chain links TRBV12-3 or TRBV12-4 to TRBJ2-1, with 8 bases fitting TRBD2. The sample comprised naive CD8+ T cells from blood, with Jurkat cell RNA spiked in. Noted subset: FACS-sorted CD8+CD4-CCR7+CD45RA+ naive T cells. The sequence was collected from a human donor in good health. Some libraries in this study had Jurkat cell RNA spiked in. CDR3 in amino acids: CASSFRGLGNEQFF. The CDR3 DNA is TGTGCCAGCAGTTTTCGGGGACTAGGCAATGAGCAGTTCTTC.